This TCR beta chain came from a study of beta chain features in type 1 diabetes. Expressed TCRB transcripts got sequenced, as all isolated RNA was reverse transcribed. Samples of naive, central memory and regulatory T cells yielded a mean of about 3.8 million reads. The method was immunoSEQ multiplex PCR; TCRdb's version includes in-frame clones alone and lacks a portion of them. The table includes hundreds of thousands of clones, over 12% detected once. This clone was found a few times. Its antigen is not identified. There was one heparinised blood draw per donor, averaging around 120 mL. Broader study findings: TCRB CDR3s were moderately but significantly shorter in Type 1 diabetes patients in all four CD4+ subsets. Patients with type 1 diabetes showed fewer VDJ junction insertions and more deletions. PCR might favor shorter templates, but any such skew would affect patients and controls equally.

Sequencing was done on a sample of naive CD4+ T cells from blood. The sequence derives from a man younger than 35 with type 1 diabetes.

CDR3 DNA: TGTGCCTGGCAGGGGGTTAACGGGGAGCTGTTTTTT. The encoded protein is CAWQGVNGELFF. The rearrangement joins TRBV30 to TRBJ2-2; 7 nucleotides match TRBD1. The trim removed 5 bases at V and 7 bases at J, leaving 4 bases unmatched. This CDR3 region has 12 residues. Germline V gene data show CDR1 as GTSNPN and CDR2 as SVGIG (reference sequence).